This T cell receptor beta chain stems from a study of shared clonotypes between healthy human individuals. This clone was counted only a few times. Just one base apart from a much larger clone, this may be a read error. The sample contains more than one DNA sequence encoding this CDR3. Assay: immunoSEQ multiplex PCR; the TCRdb copy retains only in-frame clones and omits some. The sample lists a few hundred thousand clones; roughly 70% were seen once. V was clipped by 3 bases and J by 2 bases, with 3 bases between them. The CDR3 covers 12 residues. The germline CDR1 and CDR2 sequences are SGHNT and YENEEA.

This chain joins TRBV11-3 and TRBJ2-3; D uncertain. The source is a young man in good health. Sequenced material: memory CD4+ T cells sorted from blood. Sample subset: CD45RA-negative fraction. CDR3 protein: CASSLDTDTQYF. CDR3 in DNA: TGTGCCAGCAGCTTGGACACAGATACGCAGTATTTT.